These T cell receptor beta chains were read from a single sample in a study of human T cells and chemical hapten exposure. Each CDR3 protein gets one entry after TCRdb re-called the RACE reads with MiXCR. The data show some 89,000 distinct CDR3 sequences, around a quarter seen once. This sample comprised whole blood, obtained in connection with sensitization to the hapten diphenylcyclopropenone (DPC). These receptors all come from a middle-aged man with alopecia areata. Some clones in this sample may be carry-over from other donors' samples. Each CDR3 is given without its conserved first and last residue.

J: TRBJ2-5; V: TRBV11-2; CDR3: ASSPRPGGPETQY
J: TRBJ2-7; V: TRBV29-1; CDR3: SVGDHSYEQY
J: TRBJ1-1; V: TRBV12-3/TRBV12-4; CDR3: ASTYGGGNTEAL
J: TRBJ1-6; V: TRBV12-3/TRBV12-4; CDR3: ASKESGRRNSPLH
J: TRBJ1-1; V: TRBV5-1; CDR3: ASSWGTGTEAF
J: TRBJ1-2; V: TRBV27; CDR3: ASSSRPGSDGYT
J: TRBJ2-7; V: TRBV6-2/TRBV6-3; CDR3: ASTQGSGQY
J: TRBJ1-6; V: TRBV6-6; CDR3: ASHRQGADSPLH
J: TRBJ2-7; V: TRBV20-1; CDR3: GTSGRDPYEQY
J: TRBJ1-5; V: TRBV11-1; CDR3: ASSGGMWGNQPQH
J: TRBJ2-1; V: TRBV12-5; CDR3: ASGLATGYNEQF
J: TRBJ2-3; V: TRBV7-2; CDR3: ASSYPSGRASTDTQY